This T cell receptor beta chain was retrieved from a study of blood T cell repertoires in COVID-19. Profiled with immunoSEQ multiplex PCR; TCRdb holds only in-frame clones, not every one. The sample includes about 140,000 clones, roughly 76% of them seen just once. V gave up 3 bases and J gave up 6 bases, with 17 bases separating them. This CDR3 has 15 amino acids. The germline V gene encodes CDR1 SGHTA and CDR2 FQGNSA. This chain links TRBV7-2 with TRBJ1-1; D remains unclear. The sequence was collected from a woman aged 45-59 years with active or convalescent COVID-19. Input material: peripheral blood. This chain's CDR3 is CASSFRTRKGPEAFF. Written as DNA, the CDR3 is TGTGCCAGCAGCTTCCGGACTCGCAAGGGCCCTGAAGCTTTCTTT.